The next 4 T cell receptor beta chains were all read from a single sample in a study of Graves' ophthalmopathy and Graves' hyperthyroidism. The study amplified TCR beta CDR3 regions using RNA transcripts. First-round RT-PCR with HTBI primers preceded a second-round multiplex PCR. In TCRdb, the multiplex PCR reads were re-called with MiXCR into one record per CDR3 protein. The table includes 170,000 or so distinct CDR3 sequences, 30% to 45% detected once. The source material was peripheral blood. All receptors derive from a man aged 25-45 years with Graves' ophthalmopathy.

This clonotype was detected ten times or more. This sequence joins TRBV28 and TRBJ2-4; TRBD1 or TRBD2 may be the D gene (7 bases each). The V end was cut by 5 bases, the J end by 7 bases, with 21 bases between. Germline CDR1 and CDR2: MDHEN and SYDVKM. This CDR3 spans 16 amino acids. The CDR3 nucleotides are TGTGCCAGCAGTACATCGACAGGGAGGGGAGGGAACATTCAGTACTTC. It translates to CASSTSTGRGGNIQYF. The variable domain in full, with the rest retrieved from reference TRBV28 and TRBJ2-4, is DVKVTQSSRYLVKRTGEKVFLECVQDMDHENMFWYRQDPGLGLRLIYFSYDVKMKEKGDIPEGYSVSREKKERFSLILESASTNQTSMYLCASSTSTGRGGNIQYFGAGTRLSVL.

This clonotype was observed many times. The chain carries TRBV27 and TRBJ2-7, with a weak D call TRBD2 (6 bases). Germline V gene sequence: CDR1 MNHEY, CDR2 SMNVEV (reference sequence). Trimming shortened V by 5 bases and J by 3 bases, and 8 bases separated the two germline ends. CDR3 size: 12 residues. The CDR3 spells CASSGGSYEQYF. CDR3 DNA sequence: TGTGCCAGCAGTGGGGGGAGCTACGAGCAGTACTTC.

This clonotype has ten or more counts. V is TRBV7-8 and J is TRBJ2-6; D gene unclear. CDR3 length: 16 residues. Deletions cut 3 bases from V and 4 bases from J, with 13 bases between. CDR1 SGHVS and CDR2 FQNEAQ come from the germline V gene. CDR3 sequence (DNA): TGTGCCAGCAGCTTTGGGATGGAGATAGGGGCCAACGTCCTGACTTTC. Translation gives CASSFGMEIGANVLTF.

The chain employs TRBV6-2 or TRBV6-3 and TRBJ1-1; no reliable D call. The V and J ends lost 3 bases and 6 bases respectively, with 8 bases between them. Germline CDR1 is MNHEY and CDR2 is SVGEGT. There are 12 residues in the CDR3. The CDR3 DNA is TGTGCCAGCAGTTATGGTGGGTCTGAAGCTTTCTTT. The encoded protein is CASSYGGSEAFF.